This TCR beta chain was captured in a study of blood T cell repertoires in COVID-19. Study information: PBMCs, B-cell-depleted T cells, or T cells were the source of the cDNA or gDNA that made up the material.

Membership in each cohort depended on participant-reported clinical history. In the study's own analysis: Amplifying reference gene primers gave estimates of nucleated cell counts. TCRdb's copy holds only in-frame clones and misses some; the assay was immunoSEQ multiplex PCR. The D gene and trimming were derived from the DNA, and the V and J assignments and clone size from that table. The table records roughly 160,000 clones, more than 65% of them present only once. This clone was observed a few times. The sequenced sample was PBMCs or T cells enriched from blood (not recorded which). The receptor comes from a man between 45 and 60 years old who had recovered from COVID-19.

CDR3 DNA: TGTGCCAGCAGCCAGGCTGGGGGGGGTAGCTCCTACGAGCAGTACTTC. It specifies CASSQAGGGSSYEQYF. The rearrangement uses TRBV3-1 (or the pseudogene TRBV3-2) and TRBJ2-7; 7 bases line up with TRBD2. The germline gives CDR1 LGHDT, CDR2 YNNKEL (reference sequence). Trimming removed 3 bases from V and 0 bases from J; junction bases left unmatched: 8. The CDR3 has 16 residues.